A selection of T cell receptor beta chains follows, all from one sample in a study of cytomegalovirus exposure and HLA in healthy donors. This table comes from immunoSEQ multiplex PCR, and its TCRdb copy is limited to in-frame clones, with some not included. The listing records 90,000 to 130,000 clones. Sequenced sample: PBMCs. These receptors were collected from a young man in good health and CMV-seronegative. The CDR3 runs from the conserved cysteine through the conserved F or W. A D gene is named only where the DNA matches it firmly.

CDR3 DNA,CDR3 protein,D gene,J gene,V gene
TGTGCCAGCACCATCTTTGCGGGGGCGAACGAGCAGTACTTC,CASTIFAGANEQYF,NA,TRBJ2-7,TRBV7-9
TGTGCCAGCTGGGGGCCAGATACGCAGTATTTT,CASWGPDTQYF,NA,TRBJ2-3,TRBV6-5
TGTGCCAGCAGCTTAAGTTTAAAAGACAGTGGTCACGAGCAGTACTTC,CASSLSLKDSGHEQYF,NA,TRBJ2-7,TRBV7-6
TGTGCCAGCAGCTTAGGCGGGGGGGCCTACGAGCAGTACTTC,CASSLGGGAYEQYF,TRBD2,TRBJ2-7,TRBV7-6
TGTGCCAGCAGTTCCCCTGGGGTGAGGGTCCGATTAGATACGCAGTATTTT,CASSSPGVRVRLDTQYF,NA,TRBJ2-3,TRBV28
TGTGCCAGCAGCTTACCGCCTGGTGGGGGGGTTTTGAGTACGCAGTATTTT,CASSLPPGGGVLSTQYF,TRBD2,TRBJ2-3,TRBV7-9
TGTGCCAGCAAAAGAGACACTGAAGCTTTCTTT,CASKRDTEAFF,NA,TRBJ1-1,TRBV27
TGTGCCAGCAGCTTTGCGGGACGGCAACAAGAGACCCAGTACTTC,CASSFAGRQQETQYF,NA,TRBJ2-5,TRBV9
TGTGCCTGGAGTCTAGGACAGGGAACCTACGAGCAGTACTTC,CAWSLGQGTYEQYF,TRBD1,TRBJ2-7,TRBV30
TGTGCCAGCAGCTTGATGGCGGGGGAGGGCGGGGAGCTGTTTTTT,CASSLMAGEGGELFF,TRBD2,TRBJ2-2,TRBV7-8
TGTGCCAGCAGACGAAGAGGGACAGCCTCCCATGAGCAGTTCTTC,CASRRRGTASHEQFF,TRBD1,TRBJ2-1,TRBV2
TGCGCCAGCAGCTTGGGAGGGGGCACCAATCAGCCCCAGCATTTT,CASSLGGGTNQPQHF,TRBD1,TRBJ1-5,TRBV5-1
TGTGCCAGTAGGTCAGGGGGTTTAGGCAATGAGCAGTTCTTC,CASRSGGLGNEQFF,TRBD1,TRBJ2-1,TRBV19
TGTGCCACCAGCAGACCTCGGGTGGAGGAGACCCAGTACTTC,CATSRPRVEETQYF,NA,TRBJ2-5,TRBV15
TGTGCCTGGAGTGTGCTCAGGGGGCATGGCTACACCTTC,CAWSVLRGHGYTF,TRBD1,TRBJ1-2,TRBV30
TGTGCCATTGGGACAAACTTTAATGAAAAACTGTTTTTT,CAIGTNFNEKLFF,NA,TRBJ1-4,TRBV6-4
TGCGCCAGCAGCCATGGCGGGGGGGCGGGCACCGGGGAGCTGTTTTTT,CASSHGGGAGTGELFF,TRBD2,TRBJ2-2,TRBV4-1
TGTGCCAGCAGTGGGGGACTAGCGGGGGGTGGGAATGAGCAGTTCTTC,CASSGGLAGGGNEQFF,TRBD2,TRBJ2-1,TRBV2
TGTGCCAGTAGTATAGATCAGGGCAGAGCCAAAAACATTCAGTACTTC,CASSIDQGRAKNIQYF,NA,TRBJ2-4,TRBV19
TGTGCCAGCAGTCGCGGACAGGGGGTTCTCTACGAGCAGTACTTC,CASSRGQGVLYEQYF,TRBD1,TRBJ2-7,TRBV6-5
TGTGCCAGCAGATGGGGGACAGGGATATCCTACGAGCAGTACTTC,CASRWGTGISYEQYF,TRBD1,TRBJ2-7,TRBV2
TGTGCCAGCAGCCCGCGGACAGGACCCTTCACTGAAGCTTTCTTT,CASSPRTGPFTEAFF,TRBD1,TRBJ1-1,TRBV9
TGTGCCAGCAGCGCCTTTATGAGCACTGAAGCTTTCTTT,CASSAFMSTEAFF,NA,TRBJ1-1,TRBV9
TGTGCCAGCAGCTTACAGGCCAGCGGGGAGCTGTTTTTT,CASSLQASGELFF,NA,TRBJ2-2,TRBV7-8
TGTGCCAGCAGTAATTGGGGGGGAGTCAAAGGCGGGGAGCTGTTTTTT,CASSNWGGVKGGELFF,TRBD2,TRBJ2-2,TRBV9
TGTGCCAGTCCGGGACAGGTAAGGTCCTACGAGCAGTACTTC,CASPGQVRSYEQYF,TRBD1,TRBJ2-7,TRBV28
TGTGCCAGCAGCTTAGACACACGCGGTCGTGGCTACACCTTC,CASSLDTRGRGYTF,NA,TRBJ1-2,TRBV7-6